The 16 T cell receptor beta chains reported below all come from one sample, sequenced in a study of brain T cells in children with intractable seizures. The method was immunoSEQ multiplex PCR; TCRdb's version includes in-frame clones alone and lacks a portion of them. The table shows 300,000 to 400,000 clones, with over 90% occurring only once. The sample's time point: blood from clinic visit 5 months post-surgery; TSC patient then seizure free. The sample here was peripheral blood, taken roughly 5 months after surgery. The receptors were gathered from a boy under three years old with tuberous sclerosis and intractable seizures.

The rearrangement links TRBV5-1 to TRBJ1-6, with a possible D match to TRBD1 (6 bases). V was pared by 4 bases and J by 9 bases, with 20 bases between. The germline V gene has CDR1 SGHRS and CDR2 YFSETQ. This CDR3 spans 16 amino acids. DNA for the CDR3: TGCGCCAGCAGCCGCGGCGGGGAGGGGGGCCCTTCACCCCTCCACTTT. Protein: CASSRGGEGGPSPLHF.

CDR3 in amino acids: CASSERAAYRLNNEQFF. The CDR3 bases are TGTGCCAGCAGTGAACGGGCAGCCTACCGATTAAACAATGAGCAGTTCTTC. This chain uses TRBV2 with TRBJ2-1; no clear D gene. CDR1 SNHLY and CDR2 FYNNEI come from the germline V gene. The CDR3 loop spans 17 amino acids. Trimming cost V 2 bases and J 5 bases, with 19 bases left between them.

This chain joins TRBV7-2 and TRBJ2-3; unclear D gene. Germline CDR1 is SGHTA and CDR2 is FQGNSA. This CDR3 is built from 15 residues. Trimming took 5 bases from V and 1 from J, leaving 13 bases between them. CDR3 loop: CASSLVAVGTDTQYF. For the CDR3, the DNA is TGTGCCAGCAGCCTGGTTGCGGTCGGCACAGATACGCAGTATTTT.

The genes are TRBV7-9 and TRBJ1-6; 10 nucleotides match TRBD1. The V gene end was trimmed by 5 bases and the J gene end by 1 base; junction bases not matched to a gene: 2. The CDR3 contains 16 residues. Per the germline V gene, CDR1 is SEHNR and CDR2 is FQNEAQ (reference sequence). This CDR3 is CASSPGQGSYNSPLHF. CDR3 coding DNA: TGTGCCAGCAGCCCGGGACAGGGGTCCTATAATTCACCCCTCCACTTT.

This chain uses TRBV7-8 with TRBJ2-7, with 8 bases aligning to TRBD2. The CDR3 covers 16 residues. Germline V gives CDR1 SGHVS, CDR2 FQNEAQ. The V segment lost 2 bases and the J segment 7 bases; nucleotides outside the gene matches: 13. Here the CDR3 DNA reads TGTGCCAGCAGCTTATTGCTTCGGGAGGGCCTTTGGGAGCAGTACTTC. Translated, it gives CASSLLLREGLWEQYF.

J is TRBJ2-5 and V is TRBV4-2; TRBD2 is a possible D gene (6 bases). This CDR3 region has 16 residues. V gave up 3 bases and J gave up 2 bases, with 16 bases separating them. Germline-derived CDR1 and CDR2 are LGHNA and YNFKEQ. For the CDR3, the DNA is TGTGCCAGCAGCCACCAGACCGGAGCGGGTCAAGAGACCCAGTACTTC. Translated: CASSHQTGAGQETQYF.

J is TRBJ2-7 and V is TRBV7-9, with D unresolved. The V end was cut by 2 bases, the J end by 3 bases, with 11 bases between. Germline assignment: CDR1 SEHNR and CDR2 FQNEAQ (reference sequence). This CDR3 is 14 amino acids long. The CDR3 DNA reads as TGTGCCAGCAGCTTACAGGACGGCTTCTACGAGCAGTACTTC. This sequence encodes CASSLQDGFYEQYF.

The V and J genes are TRBV24-1 and TRBJ2-7; no definite D call. The CDR3 covers 17 residues. CDR1 KGHDR and CDR2 SFDVKD come from the germline V gene. The V and J ends lost 2 bases and 3 bases respectively, with 19 bases between them. CDR3 loop: CATSDWNRAKDSYEQYF. CDR3 sequence (DNA): TGTGCCACCAGTGATTGGAACCGGGCGAAGGATAGCTACGAGCAGTACTTC.

The CDR3 DNA is TGTGCCAGCAGCTTTGAGGGCTACCTGAGCTCCTACGAGCAGTACTTC. This translates into CASSFEGYLSSYEQYF. The chain has TRBV5-6 and TRBJ2-7, with TRBD2 as a possible D gene (5 bases). V was cut by 2 bases and J by 0 bases, with 15 bases left in between. Germline CDR1 and CDR2: SGHDT and YYEEEE. The CDR3 totals 16 residues.

This clone was counted a single time. This rearrangement joins TRBV19 to TRBJ1-5; unclear D gene. In germline, CDR1 is LNHDA, CDR2 SQIVND (reference sequence). Between the trimmed V and J ends, which lost 5 bases and 0 bases, there was a span of 17 bases. CDR3 size: 17 residues. The DNA of the CDR3 is TGTGCCAGTAGTGTAAAAACGGTCCGGGTTAGCAATCAGCCCCAGCATTTT. This codes for CASSVKTVRVSNQPQHF.

J is TRBJ1-2 and V is TRBV4-2; the match to TRBD1 covers 7 bases. The CDR3 is 17 amino acids. CDR1 is LGHNA and CDR2 is YNFKEQ in the germline V gene. The junction had 13 bases not matched to a gene; V was cut back by 1 base and J by 5 bases. The CDR3 loop reads CASSQGLSHRGGYGYTF. The CDR3 nucleotides are TGTGCCAGCAGCCAAGGTCTTTCCCACAGGGGTGGGTATGGCTACACCTTC.

This clone was detected once. CDR3 amino acids: CASSEGQNYSPLHF. CDR3 sequence (DNA): TGTGCCAGCAGTGAAGGACAGAACTATTCACCCCTCCACTTT. The chain has TRBV25-1 and TRBJ1-6; tentative D call: TRBD1 (6 bases). The germline CDR1 and CDR2 sequences are MGHDK and SYGVNS. Trimming took off 2 bases at V and 8 bases at J, with 10 bases between the two ends. The CDR3 has 14 residues.

This clone is a singleton in its sample. The chain employs TRBV29-1 and TRBJ2-1, with 7 bases that match TRBD2. CDR3 length: 13 amino acids. Germline values: CDR1 SQVTM, CDR2 ANQGSEA. V was pared by 6 bases and J by 2 bases, with 4 bases of the junction left unmatched. The CDR3 DNA reads TGCAGCGTCCCTAGCGGACCCTACAATGAGCAGTTCTTC. This translates into CSVPSGPYNEQFF.

The sample holds one count of this clone. V gene TRBV3-1 (or the pseudogene TRBV3-2) combines with J gene TRBJ2-2, with 12 bases matching TRBD2. The CDR3 is made up of 17 amino acids. The V gene's germline CDR1 is LGHDT and CDR2 YNNKEL (reference sequence). Losses at the gene ends were 2 bases for V and 1 base for J; bases not matched to a gene: 2. The CDR3 region is CASSQQLAGGNTGELFF. CDR3 DNA: TGTGCCAGCAGCCAACAACTAGCGGGAGGGAACACCGGGGAGCTGTTTTTT.

The chain uses TRBV7-6 and TRBJ1-1, with D possibly matching TRBD1 (6 bases). Trimming removed 2 bases from V and 1 base from J, with 23 bases in between. Per the germline V gene, CDR1 is SGHVS and CDR2 is FNYEAQ. This CDR3 spans 19 amino acids. The CDR3 protein is CASSLSGGQGPEGNTEAFF. Written as DNA, the CDR3 is TGTGCCAGCAGCTTAAGTGGGGGACAAGGTCCGGAAGGGAACACTGAAGCTTTCTTT. The variable domain in full, with the rest retrieved from reference TRBV7-6 and TRBJ1-1, is GAGVSQSPRYKVTKRGQDVALRCDPISGHVSLYWYRQALGQGPEFLTYFNYEAQQDKSGLPNDRFSAERPEGSISTLTIQRTEQRDSAMYRCASSLSGGQGPEGNTEAFFGQGTRLTVV.

The chain couples TRBV19 to TRBJ1-5; TRBD1 agrees at 9 bases. Germline V gene sequence: CDR1 LNHDA, CDR2 SQIVND (reference sequence). V gave up 2 bases and J gave up 7 bases; unmatched junction bases: 6. The CDR3 runs to 15 residues. CDR3 sequence (DNA): TGTGCCAGTAGTATAACAGGGGGCACGGGGCAGCCCCAGCATTTT. As protein: CASSITGGTGQPQHF.